These 2 T cell receptor beta chains were sequenced from one sample in a study of early T cells in non-severe SARS-CoV-2 infection. MiXCR, run by TCRdb on the 5' RACE reads, gives a single entry per CDR3 protein. The sample gives approximately 73,000 distinct CDR3 sequences, 11% of which show up once; approximately 4.5% is in the top ten. The sample consisted of whole blood. Receptor source: an adult who was a healthcare worker with PCR-confirmed SARS-CoV-2 infection or an uninfected control (not recorded which).

This chain connects TRBV20-1 to TRBJ2-3; 7 bases align to TRBD2. The CDR3 is made up of 15 amino acids. The V and J ends lost 0 bases and 2 bases, in that order; junction bases with no gene match: 5. Germline V gives CDR1 DFQATT, CDR2 SNEGSKA (reference sequence). The CDR3 sequence is CSARDPAGSTDTQYF. DNA for the CDR3: TGCAGTGCTAGAGACCCAGCGGGGTCCACAGATACGCAGTATTTT.

Ten or more counts support this clonotype. This chain uses TRBV7-9 with TRBJ2-1, with D possibly TRBD2 on 6 matching bases. With 1 base removed from V and 7 bases from J, the gap between germline ends came to 14 bases. In germline, CDR1 is SEHNR, CDR2 FQNEAQ (reference sequence). The CDR3 runs to 15 residues. In DNA, the CDR3 is TGTGCCAGCAGCTTAGGGTCTGAAGGAGGGAATGAGCAGTTCTTC. Translating it yields CASSLGSEGGNEQFF.